A selection of T cell receptor beta chains follows, all from one sample in a study of T cell repertoires in cytomegalovirus infection. These TCRs are of unknown antigen specificity. Using its own MiXCR run on the reads, TCRdb lists one record per CDR3 protein. The sample lists 300,000 to 400,000 distinct CDR3 sequences; 25% to 30% were seen once. Sequenced here: cultured PBMCs, sampled from culture after CMV antigen stimulation. The source is a human donor in good health (CMV status not recorded). Some clones in this sample may be carry-over from other donors' samples. Both conserved end residues are part of each CDR3. The order of the fields is D gene, J gene, V gene, clone size, CDR3 protein, CDR3 DNA. D genes are given only for firm matches. Size tells how often a clone was seen (once, few, many) or the class of an expanded clone, and some rows leave it out.

d_gene: TRBD1; j_gene: TRBJ1-1; v_gene: TRBV4-1; abundance: few; CDR3aa: CASSRDRGLNTEAFF; CDR3nt: TGCGCCAGCAGCCGCGACAGGGGACTGAACACTGAAGCTTTCTTT
d_gene: .; j_gene: TRBJ1-2; v_gene: TRBV19; abundance: .; CDR3aa: CASRDSLGYTF; CDR3nt: TGTGCCAGTAGGGACAGTCTGGGCTACACCTTC
d_gene: .; j_gene: TRBJ1-2; v_gene: TRBV2; abundance: .; CDR3aa: CASRKDSPGGYTF; CDR3nt: TGTGCCAGCAGGAAGGACAGCCCTGGAGGCTACACCTTC
d_gene: .; j_gene: TRBJ1-2; v_gene: TRBV10-2; abundance: few; CDR3aa: CASRAGDGGYTF; CDR3nt: TGCGCCAGCAGGGCAGGGGATGGTGGCTACACCTTC
d_gene: TRBD1; j_gene: TRBJ2-3; v_gene: TRBV10-2; abundance: .; CDR3aa: CASSEDRDIDTQYF; CDR3nt: TGCGCCAGCAGTGAGGACAGGGATATAGATACGCAGTATTTT
d_gene: TRBD2; j_gene: TRBJ2-1; v_gene: TRBV4-2; abundance: .; CDR3aa: CASSHRREGAYNEQFF; CDR3nt: TGTGCCAGCAGCCATCGGCGGGAGGGCGCCTACAATGAGCAGTTCTTC
d_gene: .; j_gene: TRBJ1-5; v_gene: TRBV7-2; abundance: few; CDR3aa: CASSLQAGVRNQPQHF; CDR3nt: TGTGCCAGCAGCTTACAGGCGGGGGTTCGAAATCAGCCCCAGCATTTT
d_gene: TRBD1; j_gene: TRBJ2-7; v_gene: TRBV15; abundance: once; CDR3aa: CATSRDRDGYEQYF; CDR3nt: TGTGCCACCAGCAGGGACAGGGATGGCTACGAGCAGTACTTC
d_gene: .; j_gene: TRBJ1-4; v_gene: TRBV19; abundance: .; CDR3aa: CASSIRRPFATNEKLFF; CDR3nt: TGTGCCAGTAGTATTCGGAGACCGTTTGCAACTAATGAAAAACTGTTTTTT
d_gene: TRBD1; j_gene: TRBJ2-1; v_gene: TRBV5-5; abundance: few; CDR3aa: CASSLAFITGARSYNEQFF; CDR3nt: TGTGCCAGCAGCTTGGCCTTTATAACAGGGGCCCGCTCCTACAATGAGCAGTTCTTC
d_gene: .; j_gene: TRBJ1-3; v_gene: TRBV2; abundance: few; CDR3aa: CASTPAPGRGNTIYF; CDR3nt: TGTGCCAGCACCCCCGCCCCGGGACGGGGAAACACCATATATTTT
d_gene: TRBD1; j_gene: TRBJ1-5; v_gene: TRBV20-1; abundance: .; CDR3aa: CSARDRGTGGAVQPQHF; CDR3nt: TGCAGTGCTAGAGATCGGGGCACAGGGGGCGCGGTTCAGCCCCAGCATTTT
d_gene: TRBD1; j_gene: TRBJ1-1; v_gene: TRBV12-3/TRBV12-4; abundance: few; CDR3aa: CASSDRGRGRTEAFF; CDR3nt: TGTGCCAGCAGTGATAGGGGGCGCGGGCGCACTGAAGCTTTCTTT
d_gene: .; j_gene: TRBJ2-3; v_gene: TRBV5-5; abundance: few; CDR3aa: CASNQSPSTDTQYF; CDR3nt: TGTGCCAGCAACCAAAGTCCAAGCACAGATACGCAGTATTTT
d_gene: TRBD1; j_gene: TRBJ2-1; v_gene: TRBV9; abundance: many; CDR3aa: CASSVGGDRGDEQFF; CDR3nt: TGTGCCAGCAGCGTAGGAGGGGACAGGGGTGATGAGCAGTTCTTC
d_gene: .; j_gene: TRBJ2-3; v_gene: TRBV11-2; abundance: many; CDR3aa: CASSPAAARTDTQYF; CDR3nt: TGTGCCAGCAGTCCCGCCGCGGCGCGCACAGATACGCAGTATTTT
d_gene: .; j_gene: TRBJ1-4; v_gene: TRBV5-1; abundance: .; CDR3aa: CASSLEARGGEKLFF; CDR3nt: TGCGCCAGCAGCTTGGAAGCCAGGGGTGGTGAAAAACTGTTTTTT
d_gene: .; j_gene: TRBJ1-1; v_gene: TRBV13; abundance: .; CDR3aa: CASGVGGAVEAFF; CDR3nt: TGTGCCAGTGGTGTTGGGGGTGCTGTCGAAGCTTTCTTT
d_gene: .; j_gene: TRBJ1-5; v_gene: TRBV7-2; abundance: few; CDR3aa: CASADNIGNQPQHF; CDR3nt: TGTGCCAGCGCGGACAATATCGGGAATCAGCCCCAGCATTTT
d_gene: .; j_gene: TRBJ2-7; v_gene: TRBV4-1; abundance: .; CDR3aa: CASSQIAGSYEQYF; CDR3nt: TGCGCCAGCAGCCAAATAGCAGGGTCGTACGAGCAGTACTTC
d_gene: .; j_gene: TRBJ1-1; v_gene: TRBV27; abundance: few; CDR3aa: CASSLKGSTEAFF; CDR3nt: TGTGCCAGCAGTTTAAAGGGCAGCACCGAAGCTTTCTTT
d_gene: TRBD1; j_gene: TRBJ1-5; v_gene: TRBV6-6; abundance: once; CDR3aa: CASSRGDRDQHF; CDR3nt: TGTGCCAGCAGCCGTGGGGACAGGGACCAGCATTTT
d_gene: .; j_gene: TRBJ2-1; v_gene: TRBV18; abundance: few; CDR3aa: CASARAEGYHEQFF; CDR3nt: TGTGCCAGCGCTAGGGCCGAGGGTTACCATGAGCAGTTCTTC
d_gene: TRBD1; j_gene: TRBJ2-7; v_gene: TRBV7-6; abundance: once; CDR3aa: CASSLGTVSYEQYF; CDR3nt: TGTGCCAGCAGCTTGGGGACAGTCTCCTACGAGCAGTACTTC
d_gene: .; j_gene: TRBJ1-3; v_gene: TRBV12-3/TRBV12-4; abundance: .; CDR3aa: CASSPRGGGFDTIYF; CDR3nt: TGTGCCAGCAGTCCCCGGGGGGGGGGCTTTGACACCATATATTTT
d_gene: .; j_gene: TRBJ2-1; v_gene: TRBV7-9; abundance: many; CDR3aa: CASSAYNEQFF; CDR3nt: TGTGCCAGCAGCGCCTACAATGAGCAGTTCTTC
d_gene: .; j_gene: TRBJ2-7; v_gene: TRBV7-6; abundance: .; CDR3aa: CASSLAGRPASSSYEQYF; CDR3nt: TGTGCCAGCAGCTTAGCAGGGAGGCCAGCGTCGAGCTCCTACGAGCAGTACTTC
d_gene: TRBD2; j_gene: TRBJ2-1; v_gene: TRBV20-1; abundance: .; CDR3aa: CSARIILAGAYNEQFF; CDR3nt: TGCAGTGCTCGTATCATATTAGCGGGAGCTTACAATGAGCAGTTCTTC
d_gene: .; j_gene: TRBJ2-1; v_gene: TRBV20-1; abundance: .; CDR3aa: CSARDRGPSSYNEQFF; CDR3nt: TGCAGTGCTAGAGATCGGGGTCCGAGCTCCTACAATGAGCAGTTCTTC
d_gene: TRBD2; j_gene: TRBJ2-7; v_gene: TRBV5-4; abundance: many; CDR3aa: CASSLVGTRGYEQYF; CDR3nt: TGTGCCAGCAGCTTGGTAGGGACTAGGGGGTACGAGCAGTACTTC
d_gene: .; j_gene: TRBJ2-3; v_gene: TRBV7-3; abundance: .; CDR3aa: CASSLTDDTDTQYF; CDR3nt: TGTGCCAGCAGCCTGACAGACGACACAGATACGCAGTATTTT
d_gene: .; j_gene: TRBJ2-1; v_gene: TRBV27; abundance: few; CDR3aa: CASSPLRQDPDEQFF; CDR3nt: TGTGCCAGCAGTCCCCTCCGACAGGACCCCGATGAGCAGTTCTTC
d_gene: .; j_gene: TRBJ1-1; v_gene: TRBV11-2; abundance: few; CDR3aa: CASRLAPVGGNTEAFF; CDR3nt: TGTGCCAGCAGATTAGCCCCAGTCGGCGGGAACACTGAAGCTTTCTTT
d_gene: .; j_gene: TRBJ1-6; v_gene: TRBV7-6; abundance: few; CDR3aa: CASSFGVNSPLHF; CDR3nt: TGTGCCAGCAGCTTCGGAGTTAATTCACCCCTCCACTTT
d_gene: .; j_gene: TRBJ1-6; v_gene: TRBV20-1; abundance: many; CDR3aa: CSARDATGRGSPLHF; CDR3nt: TGCAGTGCTAGAGATGCCACAGGGAGAGGTTCACCCCTCCACTTT
d_gene: .; j_gene: TRBJ1-5; v_gene: TRBV19; abundance: few; CDR3aa: CASTGAGGASNQPQHF; CDR3nt: TGTGCCAGTACTGGGGCGGGGGGCGCCAGCAATCAGCCCCAGCATTTT
d_gene: .; j_gene: TRBJ1-2; v_gene: TRBV28; abundance: .; CDR3aa: CASTLSDRLYGYTF; CDR3nt: TGTGCCAGCACTTTAAGCGACAGACTCTATGGCTACACCTTC
d_gene: .; j_gene: TRBJ2-2; v_gene: TRBV19; abundance: .; CDR3aa: CASFRAGELFF; CDR3nt: TGTGCCAGTTTCAGGGCCGGGGAGCTGTTTTTT
d_gene: .; j_gene: TRBJ2-3; v_gene: TRBV7-3; abundance: .; CDR3aa: CASSPTHGLSRTDTQYF; CDR3nt: TGTGCCAGCAGCCCTACCCATGGACTATCGAGGACAGATACGCAGTATTTT
d_gene: TRBD1; j_gene: TRBJ1-2; v_gene: TRBV19; abundance: .; CDR3aa: CASSIKGGANYGYTF; CDR3nt: TGTGCCAGTAGTATCAAAGGGGGCGCGAACTATGGCTACACCTTC
d_gene: .; j_gene: TRBJ1-6; v_gene: TRBV7-8; abundance: many; CDR3aa: CASSLAGRLSYNSPLHF; CDR3nt: TGTGCCAGCAGCTTAGCCGGCCGGCTCTCCTATAATTCACCCCTCCACTTT
d_gene: .; j_gene: TRBJ1-5; v_gene: TRBV4-1; abundance: few; CDR3aa: CASSQAGQPQHF; CDR3nt: TGCGCCAGCAGCCAAGCCGGACAGCCCCAGCATTTT
d_gene: TRBD1; j_gene: TRBJ2-5; v_gene: TRBV20-1; abundance: few; CDR3aa: CSATTGGETQYF; CDR3nt: TGCAGTGCTACCACAGGGGGAGAGACCCAGTACTTC
d_gene: TRBD1; j_gene: TRBJ2-2; v_gene: TRBV2; abundance: few; CDR3aa: CASSRTGAVNTGELFF; CDR3nt: TGTGCCAGCAGCCGGACAGGGGCGGTGAACACCGGGGAGCTGTTTTTT